These T cell receptor beta chains were read from a single sample in a study of T cells in Graves' hyperthyroidism and ophthalmopathy. TCRdb independently ran MiXCR on the multiplex PCR reads; one entry per CDR3 protein. The sample holds approximately 590,000 distinct CDR3 sequences; about 15% are singletons and the top ten take less than 9.5%. The sequenced sample consisted of blood. Receptor source: a woman aged 30 to 39 with Graves' hyperthyroidism. CDR3s include the opening cysteine and the closing phenylalanine or tryptophan. Each record gives: J gene, clone size, V gene, CDR3 protein. Rows give clone size only sometimes, using once, few, many, or a class for an expanded clone.

TRBJ1-6 | . | TRBV20-1 | CSAPQSGGGGLPLHF
TRBJ1-6 | few | TRBV5-1 | CASRFNPGAQNSPLHF
TRBJ1-2 | . | TRBV20-1 | CSARSLTTAEFNYGYTF
TRBJ2-7 | many | TRBV11-2 | CASSSGQDPSYEQYF
TRBJ2-1 | few | TRBV14 | CASSQEAGRWNEQFF
TRBJ1-2 | few | TRBV29-1 | CSVETWSAGKSNYGYTF
TRBJ2-1 | many | TRBV27 | CASSTPSDEQFF
TRBJ2-1 | . | TRBV6-2/TRBV6-3 | CASSHGTRDYNEQFF
TRBJ2-3 | many | TRBV12-3/TRBV12-4 | CASSNSGSADTQYF
TRBJ2-5 | few | TRBV13 | CASSFWGQQETQYF
TRBJ2-1 | many | TRBV20-1 | CSLDRPGTYNEQFF
TRBJ2-7 | many | TRBV29-1 | CSVGPAGEQYF
TRBJ1-1 | . | TRBV6-2/TRBV6-3 | CASGETGGTEAFF
TRBJ2-1 | many | TRBV13 | CASSLGGIGGSSNEQFF
TRBJ2-5 | few | TRBV4-1 | CASSQDFRGQETQYF
TRBJ1-1 | many | TRBV3-1 | CASSQGQAENTEAFF
TRBJ2-7 | many | TRBV7-9 | CASSLGTLAAAPYEQYF
TRBJ2-7 | . | TRBV12-3/TRBV12-4 | CAAGTAYEQYF
TRBJ1-1 | few | TRBV14 | CASSHRTGLNTEAFF
TRBJ2-7 | many | TRBV7-2 | CASSLSGRPRSYEQYF
TRBJ2-7 | many | TRBV13 | CASSLYPNLYEQYF
TRBJ2-5 | . | TRBV18 | CASSPIPTQGLYQETQYF
TRBJ2-5 | . | TRBV7-2 | CASSLVGGRWQETQYF
TRBJ2-7 | . | TRBV20-1 | CSARTSGSHYEQYF
TRBJ1-5 | . | TRBV20-1 | CSAYPGQGISNQPQHF
TRBJ2-1 | many | TRBV7-6 | CASSFGLESYEQFF
TRBJ1-2 | few | TRBV27 | CASMGSDYGYTF
TRBJ1-1 | many | TRBV18 | CASSPTGDTEAFF
TRBJ1-1 | . | TRBV4-2 | CASSPAGPITTEAFF
TRBJ2-7 | many | TRBV28 | CASSPFSSSGSCKQYF
TRBJ2-6 | few | TRBV27 | CASSSISGASVLTF
TRBJ2-1 | . | TRBV30 | CAWSVLAGGYNEQFF
TRBJ2-1 | . | TRBV28 | CASWESSYNEQFF
TRBJ2-1 | many | TRBV7-2 | CASSRDPANDEQFF
TRBJ2-7 | . | TRBV5-5 | CASSSQARTGNYEQYF
TRBJ2-3 | few | TRBV9 | CASSVVGGSTDTQYF
TRBJ2-1 | . | TRBV28 | CASSLASDLVNEQFF